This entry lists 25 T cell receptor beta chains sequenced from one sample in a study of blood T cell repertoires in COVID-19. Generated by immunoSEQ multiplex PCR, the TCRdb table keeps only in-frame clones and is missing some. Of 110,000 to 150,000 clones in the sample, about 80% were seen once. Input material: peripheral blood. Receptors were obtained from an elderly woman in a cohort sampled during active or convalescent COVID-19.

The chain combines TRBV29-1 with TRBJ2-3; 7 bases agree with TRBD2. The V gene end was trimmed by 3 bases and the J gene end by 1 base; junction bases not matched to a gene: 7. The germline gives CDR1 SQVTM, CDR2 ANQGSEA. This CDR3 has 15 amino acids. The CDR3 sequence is CSVEISGAGTDTQYF. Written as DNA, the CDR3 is TGCAGCGTTGAGATAAGCGGGGCCGGCACAGATACGCAGTATTTT.

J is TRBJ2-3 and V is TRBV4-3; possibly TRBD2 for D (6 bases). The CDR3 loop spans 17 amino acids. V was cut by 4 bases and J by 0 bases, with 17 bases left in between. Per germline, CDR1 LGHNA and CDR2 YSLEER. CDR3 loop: CASSRGTLPSSTDTQYF. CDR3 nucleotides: TGCGCCAGCAGCCGAGGGACTCTTCCTTCTAGCACAGATACGCAGTATTTT.

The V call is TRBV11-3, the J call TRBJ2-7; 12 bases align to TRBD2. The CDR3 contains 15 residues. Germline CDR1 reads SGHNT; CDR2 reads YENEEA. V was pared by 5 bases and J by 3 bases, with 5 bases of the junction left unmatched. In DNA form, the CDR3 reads TGTGCCAGCAGCGCCCGACTAGCGGGGGACTACGAGCAGTACGTC. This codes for CASSARLAGDYEQYV.

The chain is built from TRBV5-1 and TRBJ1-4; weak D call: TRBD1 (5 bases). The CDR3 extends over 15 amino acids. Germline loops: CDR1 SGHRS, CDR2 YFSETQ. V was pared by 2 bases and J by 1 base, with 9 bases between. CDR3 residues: CASSLTGKTNEKLFF. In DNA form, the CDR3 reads TGCGCCAGCAGCTTAACAGGAAAAACTAATGAAAAACTGTTTTTT.

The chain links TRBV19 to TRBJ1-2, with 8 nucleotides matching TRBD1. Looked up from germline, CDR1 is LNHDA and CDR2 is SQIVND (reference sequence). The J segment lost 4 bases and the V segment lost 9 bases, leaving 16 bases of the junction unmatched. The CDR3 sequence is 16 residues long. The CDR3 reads CASHRDRISPTYGYTF. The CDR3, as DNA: TGTGCCAGCCACCGGGACAGGATATCCCCTACCTATGGCTACACCTTC.

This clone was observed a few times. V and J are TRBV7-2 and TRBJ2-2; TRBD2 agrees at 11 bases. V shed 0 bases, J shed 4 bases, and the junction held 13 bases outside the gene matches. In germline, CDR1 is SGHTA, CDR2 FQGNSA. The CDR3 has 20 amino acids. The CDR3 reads CASSLALFGASGGTTGELFF. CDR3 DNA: TGTGCCAGCAGCTTAGCGCTGTTCGGGGCTAGCGGGGGGACCACCGGGGAGCTGTTTTTT.

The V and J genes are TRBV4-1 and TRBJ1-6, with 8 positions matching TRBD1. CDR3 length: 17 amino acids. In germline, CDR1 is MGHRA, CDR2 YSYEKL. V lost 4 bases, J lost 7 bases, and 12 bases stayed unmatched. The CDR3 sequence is CASSRTGFGEFNSPLHF. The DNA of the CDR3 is TGCGCCAGCAGCCGGACAGGGTTTGGTGAGTTCAATTCACCCCTCCACTTT.

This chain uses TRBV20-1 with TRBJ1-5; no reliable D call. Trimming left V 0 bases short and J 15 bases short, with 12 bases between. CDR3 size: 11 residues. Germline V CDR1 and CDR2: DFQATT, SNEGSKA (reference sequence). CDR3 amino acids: CSARDLAASHF. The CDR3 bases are TGCAGTGCTAGAGATCTGGCCGCTTCGCATTTT.

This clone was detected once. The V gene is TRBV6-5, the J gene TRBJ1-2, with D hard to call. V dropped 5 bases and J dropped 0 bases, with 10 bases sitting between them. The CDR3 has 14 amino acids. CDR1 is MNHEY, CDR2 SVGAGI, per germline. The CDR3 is CASSKEFTNYGYTF. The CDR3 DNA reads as TGTGCCAGCAGTAAGGAGTTTACTAACTATGGCTACACCTTC.

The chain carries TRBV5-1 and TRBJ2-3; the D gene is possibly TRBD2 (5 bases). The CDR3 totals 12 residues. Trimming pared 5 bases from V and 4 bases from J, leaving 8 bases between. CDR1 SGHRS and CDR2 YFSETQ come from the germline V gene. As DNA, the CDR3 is TGCGCCAGCAGGCGGGCCGCAGATACGCAGTATTTT. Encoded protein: CASRRAADTQYF. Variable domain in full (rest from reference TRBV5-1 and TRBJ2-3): KAGVTQTPRYLIKTRGQQVTLSCSPISGHRSVSWYQQTPGQGLQFLFEYFSETQRNKGNFPGRFSGRQFSNSRSEMNVSTLELGDSALYLCASRRAADTQYFGPGTRLTVL.

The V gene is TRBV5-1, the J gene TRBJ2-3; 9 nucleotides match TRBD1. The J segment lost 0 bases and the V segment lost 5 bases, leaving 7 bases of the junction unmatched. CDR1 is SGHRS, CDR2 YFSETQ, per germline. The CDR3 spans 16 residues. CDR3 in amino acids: CASSYRGPLSTDTQYF. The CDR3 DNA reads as TGCGCCAGCAGTTACAGGGGGCCCCTAAGCACAGATACGCAGTATTTT.

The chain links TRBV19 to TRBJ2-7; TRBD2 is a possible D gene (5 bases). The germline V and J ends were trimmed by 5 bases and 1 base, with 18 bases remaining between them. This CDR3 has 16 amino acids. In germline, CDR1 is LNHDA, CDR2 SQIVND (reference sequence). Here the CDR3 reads CASSSTIGVGSYEQYF. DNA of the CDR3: TGTGCCAGTAGTTCCACCATCGGGGTCGGGTCCTACGAGCAGTACTTC.

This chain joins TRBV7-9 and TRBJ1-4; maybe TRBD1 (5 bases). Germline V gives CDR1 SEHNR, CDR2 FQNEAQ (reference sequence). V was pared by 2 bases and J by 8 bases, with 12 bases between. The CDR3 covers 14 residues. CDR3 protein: CASSLRGREEKLFF. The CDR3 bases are TGTGCCAGCAGCTTAAGGGGACGGGAGGAAAAACTGTTTTTT. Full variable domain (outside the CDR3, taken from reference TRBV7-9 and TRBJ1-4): DTGVSQNPRHKITKRGQNVTFRCDPISEHNRLYWYRQTLGQGPEFLTYFQNEAQLEKSRLLSDRFSAERPKGSFSTLEIQRTEQGDSAMYLCASSLRGREEKLFFGSGTQLSVL.

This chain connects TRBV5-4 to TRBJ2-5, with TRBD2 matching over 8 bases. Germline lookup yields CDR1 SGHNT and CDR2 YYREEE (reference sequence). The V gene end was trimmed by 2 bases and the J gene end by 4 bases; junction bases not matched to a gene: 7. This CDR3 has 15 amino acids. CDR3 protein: CASSFERGGRETQYF. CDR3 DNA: TGTGCCAGCAGCTTTGAACGGGGGGGCCGAGAGACCCAGTACTTC.

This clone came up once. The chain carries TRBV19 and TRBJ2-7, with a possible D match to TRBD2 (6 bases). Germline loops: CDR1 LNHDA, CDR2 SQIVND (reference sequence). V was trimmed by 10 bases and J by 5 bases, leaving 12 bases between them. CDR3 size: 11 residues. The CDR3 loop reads CAMGGPNEQYF. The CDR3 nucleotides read TGTGCCATGGGGGGACCCAACGAGCAGTACTTC. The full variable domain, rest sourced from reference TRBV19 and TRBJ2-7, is DGGITQSPKYLFRKEGQNVTLSCEQNLNHDAMYWYRQDPGQGLRLIYYSQIVNDFQKGDIAEGYSVSREKKESFPLTVTSAQKNPTAFYLCAMGGPNEQYFGPGTRLTVT.

CDR3 sequence: CAISDSGFSCTF. The CDR3 region has the DNA TGTGCCATCAGTGATTCAGGGTTTTCTTGCACCTTC. The V and J genes are TRBV10-3 and TRBJ1-2; perhaps TRBD1 as D (5 bases). There are 12 residues in the CDR3. Germline V gene lookup returns CDR1 ENHRY and CDR2 SYGVKD. V lost 3 bases, J lost 13 bases, and 15 bases lay in between.

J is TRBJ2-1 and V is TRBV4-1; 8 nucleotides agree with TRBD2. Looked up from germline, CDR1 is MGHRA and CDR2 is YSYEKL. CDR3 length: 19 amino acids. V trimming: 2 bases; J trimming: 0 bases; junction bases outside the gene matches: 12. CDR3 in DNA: TGCGCCAGCAGCCAAACTGTTGCGGGGGGCCCCAGCTCCTACAATGAGCAGTTCTTC. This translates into CASSQTVAGGPSSYNEQFF.

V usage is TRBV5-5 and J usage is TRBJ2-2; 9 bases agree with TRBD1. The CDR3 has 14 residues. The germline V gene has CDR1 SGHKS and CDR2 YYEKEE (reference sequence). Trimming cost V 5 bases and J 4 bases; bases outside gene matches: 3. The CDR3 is CASRAGQGTGELFF. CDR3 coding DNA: TGTGCCAGCAGGGCGGGACAGGGCACCGGGGAGCTGTTTTTT. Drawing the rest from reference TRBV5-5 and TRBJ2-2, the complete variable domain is DAGVTQSPTHLIKTRGQQVTLRCSPISGHKSVSWYQQVLGQGPQFIFQYYEKEERGRGNFPDRFSARQFPNYSSELNVNALLLGDSALYLCASRAGQGTGELFFGEGSRLTVL.

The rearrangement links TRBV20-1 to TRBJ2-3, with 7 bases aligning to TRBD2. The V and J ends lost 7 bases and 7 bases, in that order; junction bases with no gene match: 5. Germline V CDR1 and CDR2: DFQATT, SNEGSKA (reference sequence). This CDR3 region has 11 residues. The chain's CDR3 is CSGGGRYTQYF. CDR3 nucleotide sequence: TGCAGTGGGGGGGGAAGGTATACGCAGTATTTT.

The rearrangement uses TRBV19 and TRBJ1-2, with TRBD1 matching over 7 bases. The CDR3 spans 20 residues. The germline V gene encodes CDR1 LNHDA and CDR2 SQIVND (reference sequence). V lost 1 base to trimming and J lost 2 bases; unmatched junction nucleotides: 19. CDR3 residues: CASSIGRLARQGSANYGYTF. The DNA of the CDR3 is TGTGCCAGTAGTATAGGACGCCTGGCGAGACAGGGATCTGCGAACTATGGCTACACCTTC.

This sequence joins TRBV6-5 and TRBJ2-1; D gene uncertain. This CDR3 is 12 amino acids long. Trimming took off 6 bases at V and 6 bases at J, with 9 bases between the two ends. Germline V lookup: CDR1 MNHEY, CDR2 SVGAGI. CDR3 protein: CASRARSNEQFF. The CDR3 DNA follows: TGTGCCAGCAGGGCACGGAGCAATGAGCAGTTCTTC.

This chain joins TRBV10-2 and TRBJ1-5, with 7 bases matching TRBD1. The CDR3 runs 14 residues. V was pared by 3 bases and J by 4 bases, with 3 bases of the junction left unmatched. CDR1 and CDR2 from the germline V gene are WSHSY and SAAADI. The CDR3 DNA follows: TGCGCCAGCAGTGAACAGGGGCATAATCAGCCCCAGCATTTT. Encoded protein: CASSEQGHNQPQHF.

The CDR3 spells CASSPGLAGGRYEQYV. In DNA form, the CDR3 reads TGTGCCAGCAGCCCGGGGCTAGCGGGGGGCCGCTACGAGCAGTACGTC. This rearrangement joins TRBV11-2 to TRBJ2-7; 11 bases line up with TRBD2. This CDR3 is 16 amino acids long. Trimming took 5 bases from V and 3 from J; bases not matched to a gene: 9. Germline assignment: CDR1 SGHAT and CDR2 FQNNGV.

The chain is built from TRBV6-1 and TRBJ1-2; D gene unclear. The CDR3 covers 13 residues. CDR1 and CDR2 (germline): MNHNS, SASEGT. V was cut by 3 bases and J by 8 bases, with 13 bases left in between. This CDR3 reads CASSDAVNGGYTF. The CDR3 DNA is TGTGCCAGCAGTGATGCTGTAAATGGCGGCTACACCTTC.

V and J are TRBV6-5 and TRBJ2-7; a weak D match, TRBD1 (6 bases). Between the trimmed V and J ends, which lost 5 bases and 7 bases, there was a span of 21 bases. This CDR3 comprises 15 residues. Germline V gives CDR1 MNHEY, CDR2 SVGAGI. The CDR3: CASSPRTDLSHEQYF. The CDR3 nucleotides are TGTGCCAGCAGTCCGCGGACAGACCTCTCTCATGAGCAGTACTTC.